These 27 T cell receptor beta chains were sequenced from one sample in a study of blood T cells in healthy people across ages. For the second PCR, which ran for about 6 to 12 cycles, a sample-barcoded 5' primer and a J-beta primer mix were used. Each CDR3 protein is one row after TCRdb ran MiXCR on the 5' RACE reads. Of approximately 850,000 distinct CDR3 sequences detected, approximately 44% appear once; the ten largest clones hold about 21%. The sequenced material came from blood. Receptors originate from a man in his sixties in good health.

J is TRBJ2-3 and V is TRBV20-1; 8 bases line up with TRBD2. Germline V gene sequence: CDR1 DFQATT, CDR2 SNEGSKA (reference sequence). The J segment lost 4 bases and the V segment lost 4 bases, leaving 10 bases of the junction unmatched. The CDR3 consists of 15 residues. The CDR3: CSATLPGGPPDTQYF. The CDR3, as DNA: TGCAGTGCTACCCTACCGGGGGGGCCCCCAGATACGCAGTATTTT.

This clonotype appeared a few times. The rearrangement uses TRBV12-3 or TRBV12-4 and TRBJ2-3, with 7 bases aligning to TRBD2. The CDR3 covers 15 residues. The V and J ends lost 7 bases and 2 bases, in that order; junction bases with no gene match: 9. The CDR3 nucleotides read TGTGCCAGCACCCCTCGGGCGGGGGTCACAGATACGCAGTATTTT. Translated, it gives CASTPRAGVTDTQYF.

V is TRBV6-2 or TRBV6-3 and J is TRBJ1-2; D is possibly TRBD1 (5 bases). From germline, CDR1 is MNHEY and CDR2 SVGEGT. This CDR3 has 18 amino acids. The ends were cut back, 0 bases at V and 3 bases at J, with 20 bases in the middle. This CDR3 reads CASSYSKRGDGPDYGYTF. CDR3 DNA sequence: TGTGCCAGCAGTTACTCGAAACGGGGCGATGGACCTGACTATGGCTACACCTTC.

The chain recombines TRBV20-1 with TRBJ1-2; TRBD1 matches 9 bases. With 1 base clipped from V and 1 base from J, the junction kept 4 bases outside the gene matches. The CDR3 covers 15 residues. CDR1 DFQATT and CDR2 SNEGSKA come from the germline V gene (reference sequence). CDR3 residues: CSARGPGQGNYGYTF. CDR3 DNA: TGCAGTGCTAGAGGCCCGGGACAGGGTAACTATGGCTACACCTTC.

This clonotype appeared a few times. The J gene is TRBJ2-1, the V gene TRBV27, with D perhaps matching TRBD2 (6 bases). Looked up from germline, CDR1 is MNHEY and CDR2 is SMNVEV (reference sequence). The CDR3 consists of 16 residues. Trimming took 3 bases from V and 2 from J, leaving 14 bases between them. The chain's CDR3 is CASSFFGAGPYNEQFF. CDR3 bases: TGTGCCAGCAGTTTCTTCGGCGCGGGGCCCTACAATGAGCAGTTCTTC.

This clonotype was picked up many times. This rearrangement joins TRBV29-1 to TRBJ2-5; no reliable D call. V gave up 4 bases and J gave up 5 bases, with 8 bases separating them. This CDR3 is 11 amino acids long. The germline V gene has CDR1 SQVTM and CDR2 ANQGSEA. CDR3 in amino acids: CSVVGHETQYF. CDR3 coding DNA: TGCAGCGTTGTGGGCCACGAGACCCAGTACTTC.

This clonotype was seen only a few times. J is TRBJ2-4 and V is TRBV18; tentatively, D is TRBD1 or TRBD2 (5 bases each). This CDR3 contains 14 residues. Germline lookup yields CDR1 KGHSH and CDR2 LQKENI. V gave up 5 bases and J gave up 7 bases, with 15 bases separating them. The CDR3 protein is CASSARDRGNIQYF. CDR3 sequence (DNA): TGTGCCAGCTCAGCCCGGGACCGAGGGAACATTCAGTACTTC.

This clonotype was observed a handful of times. This chain joins TRBV27 and TRBJ2-1; 8 bases are shared with TRBD1. Losses at the gene ends were 8 bases for V and 4 bases for J; bases not matched to a gene: 13. Germline CDR1 reads MNHEY; CDR2 reads SMNVEV (reference sequence). The CDR3 length is 16 residues. The CDR3 DNA reads TGTGCCAGCGGACGGACAGGGCCCTCCGGATACAATGAGCAGTTCTTC. As protein: CASGRTGPSGYNEQFF.

The rearrangement links TRBV20-1 to TRBJ2-1; the match to TRBD2 covers 11 bases. CDR3 length: 17 amino acids. Germline V gives CDR1 DFQATT, CDR2 SNEGSKA (reference sequence). Trimming at V came to 6 bases and at J to 5 bases, leaving 15 bases not matched to a gene. In DNA form, the CDR3 reads TGCAGTGCACCAACTAGCGGGGGAGACCGACGAAACAATGAGCAGTTCTTC. Translated: CSAPTSGGDRRNNEQFF.

This clonotype occurred many times. This chain uses TRBV6-6 with TRBJ2-3; tentative D call: TRBD1 (5 bases). Germline values: CDR1 MNHNY, CDR2 SVGAGI (reference sequence). This CDR3 contains 12 residues. V lost 5 bases, J lost 7 bases, and 10 bases lay in between. The CDR3 nucleotides read TGTGCCAGCAGTCCCCAGGGTAATACGCAGTATTTT. Translating gives CASSPQGNTQYF.

This clonotype appeared once. The chain joins TRBV4-3 to TRBJ2-2; weak D call: TRBD1 (5 bases). The CDR3 has 16 residues. Looked up from germline, CDR1 is LGHNA and CDR2 is YSLEER. V was trimmed by 0 bases and J by 5 bases, leaving 13 bases between them. CDR3 DNA sequence: TGCGCCAGCAGCCAAGATTGGGCAGGGCCTACCGGGGAGCTGTTTTTT. It is translated as CASSQDWAGPTGELFF.

For this clonotype: Mismatch with germline at one junction end may stem from a read error. This sequence joins TRBV20-1 and TRBJ2-7; D remains unclear. Germline V gives CDR1 DFQATT, CDR2 SNEGSKA (reference sequence). The CDR3 spans 12 residues. In DNA, the CDR3 is TGCGGTGCTAGAGATAATTCCTACGAGCAGTACTTC. It codes for CGARDNSYEQYF.

V gene TRBV6-5 combines with J gene TRBJ2-5, with 9 bases lining up with TRBD1. This CDR3 is built from 13 residues. V gave up 4 bases and J gave up 9 bases; unmatched junction bases: 6. Per germline, CDR1 MNHEY and CDR2 SVGAGI. The CDR3 DNA follows: TGTGCCAGCAGTTCCGGGACAGGGTCGCCCCAGTACTTC. Amino acids: CASSSGTGSPQYF.

The chain carries TRBV4-1 and TRBJ2-4, with D possibly TRBD2 on 6 matching bases. The J call may be in error: the DNA end matches TRBJ2-7 better. Per the germline V gene, CDR1 is MGHRA and CDR2 is YSYEKL. This CDR3 is built from 15 residues. DNA for the CDR3: TGCGCCAGCAGCCAAGGGGAGGCTGTATCCTACGAGCAGTACTTC. Translation gives CASSQGEAVSYEQYF.

The chain is built from TRBV6-1 and TRBJ1-2; D not certain. Germline lookup yields CDR1 MNHNS and CDR2 SASEGT. The CDR3 is 13 residues long. Trimming cost V 2 bases and J 5 bases, with 9 bases left between them. CDR3: CASSELLLYGYTF. The CDR3 DNA reads as TGTGCCAGCAGTGAACTGCTCCTTTATGGCTACACCTTC.

V gene TRBV4-3 combines with J gene TRBJ2-1, with D uncertain. Germline CDR1 is LGHNA and CDR2 is YSLEER. CDR3 length: 16 residues. V lost 1 base, J lost 0 bases, and 10 bases lay in between. In nucleotides, the CDR3 is TGCGCCAGCAGCCAAGTGCACCAGAGCTCCTACAATGAGCAGTTCTTC. This sequence encodes CASSQVHQSSYNEQFF.

The count of this clonotype is one. The V and J genes are TRBV6-2 or TRBV6-3 and TRBJ2-2, with unresolved D. This CDR3 is 14 amino acids long. V was cut by 2 bases and J by 3 bases, with 7 bases left in between. Germline V CDR1 and CDR2: MNHEY, SVGEGT. CDR3 region: CASSYRPDTGELFF. As DNA, the CDR3 is TGTGCCAGCAGTTACCGGCCAGACACCGGGGAGCTGTTTTTT.

The chain is built from TRBV5-6 and TRBJ2-7; D gene unclear. Germline V CDR1 and CDR2: SGHDT, YYEEEE. Trimming pared 0 bases from V and 1 base from J, leaving 14 bases between. The CDR3 sequence is 16 residues long. CDR3 DNA sequence: TGTGCCAGCAGCTTGGCCCATCTGGCAGAGTCCTACGAGCAGTACTTC. This codes for CASSLAHLAESYEQYF.

J is TRBJ2-4 and V is TRBV20-1, with D possibly matching TRBD2 (6 bases). The J call may be mistaken, given a closer DNA end match to TRBJ2-7. This CDR3 contains 13 residues. The germline V gene encodes CDR1 DFQATT and CDR2 SNEGSKA (reference sequence). The CDR3 here is CSASPGLNHEQYF. In DNA form, the CDR3 reads TGCAGTGCTAGCCCGGGACTTAATCACGAGCAGTACTTC.

J is TRBJ1-1 and V is TRBV2, with D possibly TRBD1 on 6 matching bases. The germline V gene has CDR1 SNHLY and CDR2 FYNNEI. V dropped 5 bases and J dropped 2 bases, with 12 bases sitting between them. The CDR3 covers 14 residues. This CDR3 is CASSRGQTNTEAFF. DNA for the CDR3: TGTGCCAGCAGTAGAGGACAGACCAACACTGAAGCTTTCTTT.

This chain connects TRBV3-1 to TRBJ1-1; D might be TRBD1 (5 bases). This CDR3 contains 17 residues. V was clipped by 3 bases and J by 1 base, with 18 bases between them. Germline V lookup: CDR1 LGHDT, CDR2 YNNKEL (reference sequence). The CDR3 nucleotides read TGTGCCAGCAGCCAGTTGGGACTCCTCCGTCCGAACACTGAAGCTTTCTTT. This codes for CASSQLGLLRPNTEAFF. The variable domain in full, completed from reference TRBV3-1 and TRBJ1-1, reads DTAVSQTPKYLVTQMGNDKSIKCEQNLGHDTMYWYKQDSKKFLKIMFSYNNKELIINETVPNRFSPKSPDKAHLNLHINSLELGDSAVYFCASSQLGLLRPNTEAFFGQGTRLTVV.

The rearrangement joins TRBV3-1 to TRBJ1-2; 12 bases align to TRBD1. The CDR3 runs to 15 residues. V was clipped by 4 bases and J by 7 bases; unmatched bases: 7. Germline values: CDR1 LGHDT, CDR2 YNNKEL (reference sequence). CDR3: CASSPGTGGSCGYTF. The CDR3 DNA reads as TGTGCCAGCAGCCCCGGGACAGGGGGCAGTTGTGGCTACACCTTC. The full variable domain, in which reference TRBV3-1 and TRBJ1-2 provide the parts outside the CDR3, is DTAVSQTPKYLVTQMGNDKSIKCEQNLGHDTMYWYKQDSKKFLKIMFSYNNKELIINETVPNRFSPKSPDKAHLNLHINSLELGDSAVYFCASSPGTGGSCGYTFGSGTRLTVV.

J is TRBJ1-2 and V is TRBV14; possible D gene TRBD1, 5 bases. The CDR3 loop spans 14 amino acids. V was clipped by 4 bases and J by 4 bases, with 13 bases between them. Germline CDR1 and CDR2: SGHDN and FVKESK. CDR3 residues: CASSREGNPYGYTF. In nucleotides, the CDR3 is TGTGCCAGCAGCCGCGAGGGGAACCCCTATGGCTACACCTTC. The variable domain in full, with the rest retrieved from reference TRBV14 and TRBJ1-2, is EAGVTQFPSHSVIEKGQTVTLRCDPISGHDNLYWYRRVMGKEIKFLLHFVKESKQDESGMPNNRFLAERTGGTYSTLKVQPAELEDSGVYFCASSREGNPYGYTFGSGTRLTVV.

This clonotype was seen more than once but under ten times. The chain couples TRBV27 to TRBJ2-1, with D possibly TRBD2 on 5 matching bases. The CDR3 is made up of 14 amino acids. Trimming removed 2 bases at V and 8 bases at J, with 13 bases between. Germline lookup yields CDR1 MNHEY and CDR2 SMNVEV (reference sequence). The CDR3 reads CASSLGDYRYEQFF. For the CDR3, the DNA is TGTGCCAGCAGTTTAGGAGACTATAGGTATGAGCAGTTCTTC.

This chain joins TRBV4-3 and TRBJ1-1; D is uncertain. V was trimmed by 1 base and J by 7 bases, leaving 16 bases between them. Germline V gene sequence: CDR1 LGHNA, CDR2 YSLEER. The CDR3 contains 15 residues. The CDR3 DNA reads TGCGCCAGCAGCCAAGGCGCCCGATGGAAGAGTGAAGCTTTCTTT. Translating it yields CASSQGARWKSEAFF.

The rearrangement joins TRBV2 to TRBJ2-7; weak D call: TRBD1 (6 bases). Trimming cost V 8 bases and J 3 bases, with 11 bases left between them. Germline V gives CDR1 SNHLY, CDR2 FYNNEI. The CDR3 is made up of 12 amino acids. CDR3 sequence (DNA): TGTGCCAGCCGGGACATTCACTACGAGCAGTACTTC. Its translation is CASRDIHYEQYF.

The chain uses TRBV4-3 and TRBJ2-1; D not resolved. This CDR3 comprises 15 residues. CDR1 and CDR2 from the germline V gene are LGHNA and YSLEER. Trimming pared 7 bases from V and 0 bases from J, leaving 13 bases between. The CDR3 here is CASTKSVSSYNEQFF. The CDR3 DNA reads as TGCGCCAGCACCAAGAGCGTTAGCTCCTACAATGAGCAGTTCTTC.